One sample yielded the 9 T cell receptor beta chains listed below, sequenced in a study of metastatic and nonmetastatic thyroid tumors. With MiXCR, TCRdb called clones anew from the PCR reads. The sample yields 30,000 to 35,000 clones, around 31% seen once. Thyroid surgery was performed in patients who had received no treatment beforehand. Sequencing was done on a sample of tumor tissue. The receptors stem from a female donor with papillary thyroid cancer or a benign thyroid nodule (not recorded which). Some clones in this sample may be carry-over from other donors' samples.

This sequence joins TRBV12-5 and TRBJ1-1; 12 nucleotides line up with TRBD1. The CDR3 spans 17 residues. The germline V gene has CDR1 LGHNT and CDR2 FRNRAP. Trimming cost V 5 bases and J 1 base; bases outside gene matches: 8. CDR3: CASGQPGQGAKNTEAFF. As DNA, the CDR3 is TGTGCTAGTGGTCAGCCGGGACAGGGGGCAAAGAACACTGAAGCTTTCTTT.

The chain employs TRBV5-1 and TRBJ1-6; D not resolved. Trimming left V 3 bases short and J 1 base short, with 11 bases between. Germline V CDR1 and CDR2: SGHRS, YFSETQ. The CDR3 has 16 residues. The CDR3 bases are TGCGCCAGCAGCTGGAGAGCAGAATCCTATAATTCACCCCTCCACTTT. Its protein product is CASSWRAESYNSPLHF.

The J gene is TRBJ1-2, the V gene TRBV5-1, with D tentatively TRBD1 (6 bases). Trimming removed 4 bases from V and 6 bases from J, with 19 bases in between. Germline CDR1 and CDR2: SGHRS and YFSETQ. The CDR3 covers 15 residues. The CDR3 sequence: CASSGMLGAGDGYTF. Written as DNA, the CDR3 is TGCGCCAGCAGCGGGATGCTGGGGGCTGGCGATGGCTACACCTTC.

This clone was counted only a few times. The chain recombines TRBV6-1 with TRBJ2-5, with D perhaps TRBD1 (6 bases). CDR3 size: 15 residues. Germline V gives CDR1 MNHNS, CDR2 SASEGT. With 6 bases removed from V and 5 bases from J, the gap between germline ends came to 19 bases. CDR3 loop: CASSDQAGVEETQYF. In nucleotides, the CDR3 is TGTGCCAGCAGCGATCAGGCAGGGGTAGAGGAGACCCAGTACTTC.

This clone was observed a handful of times. This chain connects TRBV4-2 to TRBJ1-3; 7 nucleotides line up with TRBD1. There are 15 residues in the CDR3. Trimming cost V 0 bases and J 4 bases; bases outside gene matches: 3. Looked up from germline, CDR1 is LGHNA and CDR2 is YNFKEQ. CDR3 DNA sequence: TGTGCCAGCAGCCAAGAGGACAGGTCCGGAAACACCATATATTTT. The encoded protein is CASSQEDRSGNTIYF.

The chain joins TRBV20-1 to TRBJ2-3; 7 bases agree with TRBD1. In germline, CDR1 is DFQATT, CDR2 SNEGSKA (reference sequence). CDR3 length: 14 residues. With 8 bases clipped from V and 0 bases from J, the junction kept 8 bases outside the gene matches. CDR3 bases: TGCAGTCCCAGTGAGGGGGCCAGCACAGATACGCAGTATTTT. This translates into CSPSEGASTDTQYF.

The gene calls are TRBV20-1 and TRBJ1-2; D possibly corresponds to TRBD1 (5 bases). This CDR3 contains 14 residues. Trimming removed 6 bases from V and 2 bases from J, with 16 bases in between. Germline lookup yields CDR1 DFQATT and CDR2 SNEGSKA (reference sequence). The CDR3 region has the DNA TGCAGTGCCAGTCGGGACCGGAAGAACTATGGCTACACCTTC. Translating it yields CSASRDRKNYGYTF.

This chain connects TRBV9 to TRBJ2-7; 7 positions agree with TRBD1. This CDR3 is 15 amino acids long. CDR1 is SGDLS and CDR2 is YYNGEE in the germline V gene. V trimming: 0 bases; J trimming: 2 bases; junction bases outside the gene matches: 5. The CDR3 sequence: CASSVGRQGTYEQYF. The DNA for the CDR3 is TGTGCCAGCAGCGTAGGGAGACAGGGAACCTACGAGCAGTACTTC.

In its sample, this clone was seen a few times. The gene calls are TRBV4-1 and TRBJ1-5; D is uncertain. The CDR3 covers 16 residues. Germline assignment: CDR1 MGHRA and CDR2 YSYEKL. Deletions cut 0 bases from V and 4 bases from J, with 13 bases between. This chain's CDR3 is CASSQEWGVGNQPQHF. Here the CDR3 DNA reads TGCGCCAGCAGCCAAGAGTGGGGTGTGGGGAATCAGCCCCAGCATTTT.